This TCR beta chain is drawn from a study of blood T cell repertoires in COVID-19. The CDR3 loop spans 16 amino acids. Participants' reported clinical history set cohort assignment. Assay used: immunoSEQ multiplex PCR; TCRdb lists only in-frame clones, some missing. The table records 400,000 to 550,000 clones, 70% to 90% of them present only once. This sequence joins TRBV7-5 and TRBJ1-5; TRBD1 is the table's D call, not checked against the DNA. TRBV7-5 is noted as a pseudogene. This clonotype was obtained from a woman aged 18 to 35 with acute COVID-19. Sequenced: PBMCs or T cells enriched from blood (not recorded which). The CDR3 protein is CARSLGFSRRDQPQHF. The CDR3 region has the DNA TGTGCCAGAAGCTTAGGTTTTTCCAGGCGAGATCAGCCCCAGCATTTT.